This T cell receptor (beta chain) comes out of a study of blood T cell repertoires in COVID-19. In the study overall: The study drew acute and convalescent COVID-19 samples from the United States, Italy and Spain. From T cells, B-cell-depleted T cells, or PBMCs came the material, which was cDNA or gDNA.

Germline CDR1 and CDR2: SGHDN and FVKESK. Between the trimmed V and J ends, which lost 3 bases and 2 bases, there was a span of 5 bases. This CDR3 spans 12 amino acids. Original processing notes: Scientists estimated how many nucleated cells there were by amplifying reference gene primers. The repertoire was sequenced with immunoSEQ multiplex PCR; TCRdb's copy has only in-frame clones and lacks some. V, J and clone size are those of that table, while D and trimming were read from the DNA. The sample lists 400,000 to 550,000 clones, nearly 90% seen once, with about 2% in the top ten. The cohort comprised adults aged roughly 18 to 95 years residing in under 25 US areas.

V usage is TRBV14 and J usage is TRBJ2-7; D gene ambiguous. The sample comprised PBMCs or T cells enriched from blood (not recorded which). This TCR was recovered from a woman younger than 35 with acute COVID-19. The CDR3 DNA follows: TGTGCCAGCAGCCAGGCAGCCTACGAGCAGTACTTC. Encoded protein: CASSQAAYEQYF.